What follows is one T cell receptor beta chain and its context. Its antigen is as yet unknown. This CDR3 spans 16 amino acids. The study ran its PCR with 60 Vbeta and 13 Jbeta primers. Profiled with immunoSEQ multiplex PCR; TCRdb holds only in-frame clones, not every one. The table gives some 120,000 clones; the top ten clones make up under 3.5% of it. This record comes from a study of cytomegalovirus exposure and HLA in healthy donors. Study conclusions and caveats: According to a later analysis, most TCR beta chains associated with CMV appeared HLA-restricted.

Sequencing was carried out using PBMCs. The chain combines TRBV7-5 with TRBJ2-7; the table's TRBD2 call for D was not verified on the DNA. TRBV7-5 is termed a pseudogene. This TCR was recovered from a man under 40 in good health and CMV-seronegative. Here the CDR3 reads CARSNLQREAIYEQYF. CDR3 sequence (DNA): TGTGCCAGAAGCAACCTACAGCGGGAGGCCATCTACGAGCAGTACTTC.